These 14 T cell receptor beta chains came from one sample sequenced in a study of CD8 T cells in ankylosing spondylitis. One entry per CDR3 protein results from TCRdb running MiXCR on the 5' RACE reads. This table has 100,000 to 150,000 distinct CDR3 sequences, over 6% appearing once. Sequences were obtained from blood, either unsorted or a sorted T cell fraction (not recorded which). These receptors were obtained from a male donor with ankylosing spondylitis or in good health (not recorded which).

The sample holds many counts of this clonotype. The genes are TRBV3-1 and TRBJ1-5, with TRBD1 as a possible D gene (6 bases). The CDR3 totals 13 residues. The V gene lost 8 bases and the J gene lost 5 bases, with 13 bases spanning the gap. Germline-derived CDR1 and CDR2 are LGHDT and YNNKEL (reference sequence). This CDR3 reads CASGRGYDQPQHF. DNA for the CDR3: TGTGCCAGCGGGAGGGGGTATGATCAGCCCCAGCATTTT.

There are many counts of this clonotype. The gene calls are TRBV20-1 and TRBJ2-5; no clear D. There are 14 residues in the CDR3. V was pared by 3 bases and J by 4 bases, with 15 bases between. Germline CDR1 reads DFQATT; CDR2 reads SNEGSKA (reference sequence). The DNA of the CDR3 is TGCAGTGCTAGGGCCCGCTCTTGGGGAGAGACCCAGTACTTC. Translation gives CSARARSWGETQYF.

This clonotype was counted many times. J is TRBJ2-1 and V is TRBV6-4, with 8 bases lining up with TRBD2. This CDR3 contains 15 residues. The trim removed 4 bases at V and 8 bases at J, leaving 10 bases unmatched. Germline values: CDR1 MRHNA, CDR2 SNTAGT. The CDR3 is CASSVTSGPGDEQFF. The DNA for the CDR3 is TGTGCCAGCAGTGTAACTAGCGGACCTGGGGATGAGCAGTTCTTC.

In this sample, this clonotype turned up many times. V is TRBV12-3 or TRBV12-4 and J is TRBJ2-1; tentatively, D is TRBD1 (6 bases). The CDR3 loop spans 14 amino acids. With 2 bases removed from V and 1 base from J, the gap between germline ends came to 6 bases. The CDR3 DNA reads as TGTGCCAGCAGTTTACAGGGGTCCTACAATGAGCAGTTCTTC. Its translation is CASSLQGSYNEQFF.

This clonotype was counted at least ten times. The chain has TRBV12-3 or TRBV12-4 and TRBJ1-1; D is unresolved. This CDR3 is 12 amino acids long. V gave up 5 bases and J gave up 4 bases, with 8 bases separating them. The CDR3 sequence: CASSNLVTEAFF. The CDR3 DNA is TGTGCCAGCAGTAATTTGGTCACTGAAGCTTTCTTT.

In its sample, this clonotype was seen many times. CDR3 nucleotides: TGCGCCAGCAGCTTGAAACAGGGGGCGACGACTGAACCGAGGGAGCAGTTCTTC. Translation: CASSLKQGATTEPREQFF. The rearrangement uses TRBV5-1 and TRBJ2-1, with 9 bases fitting TRBD1. The CDR3 has 18 amino acids. Trimming took 1 base from V and 10 from J; bases not matched to a gene: 18. Germline assignment: CDR1 SGHRS and CDR2 YFSETQ.

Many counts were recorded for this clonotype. The CDR3 sequence is CATRAEYSYEQYF. The CDR3 DNA sequence: TGTGCCACCCGAGCGGAATACTCCTACGAGCAGTACTTC. The chain links TRBV7-9 to TRBJ2-7; D is possibly TRBD2 (5 bases). V lost 10 bases and J lost 0, with 13 bases in between. CDR1 SEHNR and CDR2 FQNEAQ come from the germline V gene (reference sequence). This CDR3 has 13 amino acids.

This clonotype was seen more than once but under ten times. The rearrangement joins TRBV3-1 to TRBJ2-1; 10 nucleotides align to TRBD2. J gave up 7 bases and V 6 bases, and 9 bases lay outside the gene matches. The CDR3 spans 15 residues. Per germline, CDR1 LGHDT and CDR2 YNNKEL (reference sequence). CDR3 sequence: CASRSASGSLNEQFF. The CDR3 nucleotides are TGTGCCAGCAGGTCGGCTAGCGGGAGCCTGAATGAGCAGTTCTTC.

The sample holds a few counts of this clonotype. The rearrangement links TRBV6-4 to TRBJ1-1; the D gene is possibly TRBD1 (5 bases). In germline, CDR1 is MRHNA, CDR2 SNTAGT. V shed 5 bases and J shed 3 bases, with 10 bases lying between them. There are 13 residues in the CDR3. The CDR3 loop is CASSKGEDTEAFF. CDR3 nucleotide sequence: TGTGCCAGCAGTAAAGGGGAAGACACTGAAGCTTTCTTT.

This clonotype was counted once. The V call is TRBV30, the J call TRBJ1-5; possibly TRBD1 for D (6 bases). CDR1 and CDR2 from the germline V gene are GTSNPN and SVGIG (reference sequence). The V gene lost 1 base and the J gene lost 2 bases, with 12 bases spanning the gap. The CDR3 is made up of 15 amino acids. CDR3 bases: TGTGCCTGGAGTGGGGGGGCTCTGGGCAATCAGCCCCAGCATTTT. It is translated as CAWSGGALGNQPQHF. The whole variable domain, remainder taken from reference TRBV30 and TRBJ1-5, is SQTIHQWPATLVQPVGSPLSLECTVEGTSNPNLYWYRQAAGRGLQLLFYSVGIGQISSEVPQNLSASRPQDRQFILSSKKLLLSDSGFYLCAWSGGALGNQPQHFGDGTRLSIL.

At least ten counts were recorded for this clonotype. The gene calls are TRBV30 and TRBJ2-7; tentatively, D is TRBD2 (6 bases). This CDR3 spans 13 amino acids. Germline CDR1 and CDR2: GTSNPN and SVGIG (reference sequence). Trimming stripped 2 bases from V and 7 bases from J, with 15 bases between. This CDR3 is CAWSFGWAGEQYF. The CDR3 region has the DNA TGTGCCTGGAGTTTCGGATGGGCGGGAGAGCAGTACTTC.

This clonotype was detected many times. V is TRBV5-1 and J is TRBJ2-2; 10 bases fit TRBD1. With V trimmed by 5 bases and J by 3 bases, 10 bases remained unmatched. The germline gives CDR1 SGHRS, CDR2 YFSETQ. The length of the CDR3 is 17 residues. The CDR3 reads CASSWPRDRGDTGELFF. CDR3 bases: TGCGCCAGCAGTTGGCCTAGGGACAGGGGAGACACCGGGGAGCTGTTTTTT.

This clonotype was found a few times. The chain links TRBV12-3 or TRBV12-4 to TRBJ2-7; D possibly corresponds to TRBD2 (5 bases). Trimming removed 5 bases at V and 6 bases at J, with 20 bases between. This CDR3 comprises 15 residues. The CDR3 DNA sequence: TGTGCCAGCAGTCCCGGGGTTCCCGCTGTAAGCGAGCAGTACTTC. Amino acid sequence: CASSPGVPAVSEQYF.

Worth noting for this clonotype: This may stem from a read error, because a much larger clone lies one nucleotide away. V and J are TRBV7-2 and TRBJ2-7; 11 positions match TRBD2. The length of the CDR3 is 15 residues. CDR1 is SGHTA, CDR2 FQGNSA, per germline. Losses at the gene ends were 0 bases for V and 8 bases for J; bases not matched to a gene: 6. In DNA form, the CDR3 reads TGTGCCAGCAGCTTAGCGCTAGCGGGAGGACGGAAGCAGTACTTC. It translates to CASSLALAGGRKQYF.